A selection of T cell receptor beta chains follows, all from one sample in a study of blood T cell repertoires in COVID-19. Using immunoSEQ multiplex PCR, the repertoire was profiled, and TCRdb retains in-frame clones only, with some absent. The table shows more than 45,000 clones, with 70% to 90% occurring only once. The sequencing input was peripheral blood. The receptors stem from an elderly woman with acute or convalescent COVID-19. CDR3s include the opening cysteine and the closing phenylalanine or tryptophan. Fields, in order: CDR3 protein, CDR3 DNA, V gene, D gene, J gene, clone size. D genes are given only for firm matches. Clone size appears in some rows only: once, few, many, or a class for an expanded clone.

CDR3aa: CASSIRPGGGNQPQHF
CDR3nt: TGTGCCAGTAGTATCCGTCCAGGCGGGGGCAATCAGCCCCAGCATTTT
v_gene: TRBV19
d_gene: .
j_gene: TRBJ1-5
abundance: .

CDR3aa: CASSTRTGDTGELFF
CDR3nt: TGTGCCAGCAGCACCCGGACAGGGGACACCGGGGAGCTGTTTTTT
v_gene: TRBV9
d_gene: TRBD1
j_gene: TRBJ2-2
abundance: .

CDR3aa: CASSSQYMNTEAFF
CDR3nt: TGTGCCAGCAGCTCGCAGTACATGAACACTGAAGCTTTCTTT
v_gene: TRBV7-2
d_gene: .
j_gene: TRBJ1-1
abundance: .

CDR3aa: CASSFSQGVRNSPLHF
CDR3nt: TGTGCCAGCAGCTTCTCCCAGGGGGTACGGAATTCACCCCTCCACTTT
v_gene: TRBV5-5
d_gene: TRBD1
j_gene: TRBJ1-6
abundance: .

CDR3aa: CASSSGTGAGYTF
CDR3nt: TGTGCCAGCAGTTCCGGGACAGGGGCCGGCTACACCTTC
v_gene: TRBV2
d_gene: TRBD1
j_gene: TRBJ1-2
abundance: few

CDR3aa: CASKTGLGTDTQYF
CDR3nt: TGTGCCAGCAAAACCGGGTTGGGCACAGATACGCAGTATTTT
v_gene: TRBV2
d_gene: .
j_gene: TRBJ2-3
abundance: .

CDR3aa: CSVQVGLYSGANVLTF
CDR3nt: TGCAGCGTCCAAGTTGGGCTCTACTCTGGGGCCAACGTCCTGACTTTC
v_gene: TRBV29-1
d_gene: .
j_gene: TRBJ2-6
abundance: .

CDR3aa: CASGLEMRGGQEAFF
CDR3nt: TGTGCTAGTGGTTTGGAGATGAGAGGGGGCCAAGAAGCTTTCTTT
v_gene: TRBV12-5
d_gene: TRBD1
j_gene: TRBJ1-1
abundance: .

CDR3aa: CASSLGGRDTEAFF
CDR3nt: TGCGCCAGCAGCTTGGGGGGGCGTGACACTGAAGCTTTCTTT
v_gene: TRBV5-1
d_gene: .
j_gene: TRBJ1-1
abundance: .

CDR3aa: CASSLPGQGSTDTQYF
CDR3nt: TGTGCCAGCAGCCTCCCGGGACAGGGGAGTACAGATACGCAGTATTTT
v_gene: TRBV3-1/TRBV3-2
d_gene: TRBD1
j_gene: TRBJ2-3
abundance: .

CDR3aa: CASSLSGGAEYRSNEQFF
CDR3nt: TGTGCCAGCAGCTTAAGCGGGGGGGCCGAATATAGGTCCAATGAGCAGTTCTTC
v_gene: TRBV7-2
d_gene: TRBD2
j_gene: TRBJ2-1
abundance: .